Described below is a single T cell receptor (beta chain) sequence and its context. The CDR3 has 13 amino acids. Germline loops: CDR1 SGDLS, CDR2 YYNGEE. Between the trimmed V and J ends, which lost 6 bases and 0 bases, there was a span of 9 bases. This sample was taken from a study of cytomegalovirus exposure and HLA in healthy donors. Researchers ran the PCR with 60 Vbeta and 13 Jbeta primers. Method: immunoSEQ multiplex PCR; TCRdb's copy keeps in-frame clones and lacks some. This repertoire shows 150,000 to 200,000 clones, 70% to 85% found once; its top ten account for 1.2%. What was sequenced was PBMCs. The sequence was collected from a girl aged 2-15 years in good health and CMV-seropositive. The chain combines TRBV9 with TRBJ1-1; a weak D match, TRBD1 (5 bases). Written as DNA, the CDR3 is TGTGCCAGCAAAAAGGGGATGAACACTGAAGCTTTCTTT. Its translation is CASKKGMNTEAFF.